This T cell receptor beta chain was sequenced during a study of T cell responses to AZD1222 COVID-19 vaccine. Data came from immunoSEQ multiplex PCR; TCRdb stores just in-frame clones and leaves some out. The top ten hold roughly 1.8% of the sample, which has 120,000 to 150,000 clones, roughly nine tenths seen once. The analysis combined second doses at about 4 or about 12 weeks. This clone was seen only once. Its antigen is unidentified. Study findings and constraints: Without day 14 samples, only post-peak T cell repertoires were studied. Clonal diversity was possibly underestimated, and the donors were mostly white British, with more females. At study baseline, merely six AZD1222 recipients were seropositive.

CDR1 is MDHEN and CDR2 is SYDVKM in the germline V gene. V lost 3 bases to trimming and J lost 0 bases, with 17 bases between them. The CDR3 is made up of 17 amino acids. This chain uses TRBV28 with TRBJ1-1; D unclear. The source is an adult who received the AZD1222 COVID-19 vaccine. Sequences were derived from peripheral blood, sampled 28 days after the second AZD1222 dose. The CDR3 DNA reads as TGTGCCAGCAGTTTTATTCGTTTAAACTGGTTGAACACTGAAGCTTTCTTT. Translating it yields CASSFIRLNWLNTEAFF.